Listed here are 5 T cell receptor beta chains from one sample, sequenced in a study of early T cells in non-severe SARS-CoV-2 infection. TCRdb reprocessed the 5' RACE reads via MiXCR and lists one record per CDR3 protein. The sample contains tens of thousands of distinct CDR3 sequences, roughly 14% of which appear only once. The sample consisted of whole blood, taken at baseline. Receptor source: an adult who was a healthcare worker with PCR-confirmed SARS-CoV-2 infection or an uninfected control (not recorded which).

The chain combines TRBV3-1 with TRBJ1-4; D ambiguous. From germline, CDR1 is LGHDT and CDR2 YNNKEL (reference sequence). V shed 1 base and J shed 5 bases, with 8 bases lying between them. This CDR3 region has 14 residues. CDR3 DNA: TGTGCCAGCAGCCAAGTAGAGAGGAATGAAAAACTGTTTTTT. Its translation is CASSQVERNEKLFF.

V and J are TRBV7-9 and TRBJ2-1; D unclear. CDR1 and CDR2 from the germline V gene are SEHNR and FQNEAQ (reference sequence). Trimming left V 5 bases short and J 4 bases short, with 9 bases between. The CDR3 is 13 amino acids. The DNA for the CDR3 is TGTGCCAGCAGCCTAGTAGCTTACAATGAGCAGTTCTTC. This codes for CASSLVAYNEQFF.

This clonotype occurred many times. The rearrangement uses TRBV29-1 and TRBJ1-1, with D perhaps TRBD1 (5 bases). The CDR3 totals 13 residues. CDR1 and CDR2 from the germline V gene are SQVTM and ANQGSEA. V shed 7 bases and J shed 1 base, with 13 bases lying between them. CDR3 sequence reads: CSAAQGTNTEAFF. Here the CDR3 DNA reads TGCAGCGCCGCACAAGGGACGAACACTGAAGCTTTCTTT.

The rearrangement links TRBV7-9 to TRBJ2-2; no firm D call. V lost 4 bases to trimming and J lost 4 bases, with 7 bases between them. This CDR3 comprises 13 residues. In germline, CDR1 is SEHNR, CDR2 FQNEAQ (reference sequence). The CDR3 loop is CASSSYSTGELFF. The DNA for the CDR3 is TGTGCCAGCAGCTCTTATTCCACCGGGGAGCTGTTTTTT.

This clonotype has ten or more counts. The chain carries TRBV9 and TRBJ2-7; tentatively, D is TRBD2 (6 bases). V gave up 1 base and J gave up 3 bases, with 8 bases separating them. Per germline, CDR1 SGDLS and CDR2 YYNGEE. The CDR3 contains 13 residues. In DNA, the CDR3 is TGTGCCAGCAGCGTACAGGGAGGCTACGAGCAGTACTTC. Translation gives CASSVQGGYEQYF.